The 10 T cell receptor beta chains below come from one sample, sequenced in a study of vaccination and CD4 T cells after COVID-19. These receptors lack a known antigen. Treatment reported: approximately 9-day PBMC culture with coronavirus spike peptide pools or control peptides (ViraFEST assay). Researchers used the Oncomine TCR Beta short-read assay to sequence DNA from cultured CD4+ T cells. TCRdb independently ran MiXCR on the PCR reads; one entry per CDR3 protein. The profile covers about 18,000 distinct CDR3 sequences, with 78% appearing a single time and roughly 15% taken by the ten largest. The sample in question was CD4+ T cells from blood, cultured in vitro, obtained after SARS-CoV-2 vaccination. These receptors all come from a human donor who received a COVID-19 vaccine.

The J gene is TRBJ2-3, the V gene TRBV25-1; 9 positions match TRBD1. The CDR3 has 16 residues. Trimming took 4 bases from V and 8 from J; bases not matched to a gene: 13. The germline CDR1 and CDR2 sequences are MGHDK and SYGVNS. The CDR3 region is CASSAGQGPFSGTQYF. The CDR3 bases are TGTGCCAGCAGTGCCGGACAGGGGCCGTTTTCGGGTACGCAGTATTTT.

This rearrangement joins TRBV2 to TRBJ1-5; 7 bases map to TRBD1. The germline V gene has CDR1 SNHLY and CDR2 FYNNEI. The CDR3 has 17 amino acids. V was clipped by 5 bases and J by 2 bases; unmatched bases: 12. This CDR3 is CASSPDRVGRRNQPQHF. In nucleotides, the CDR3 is TGTGCCAGCAGTCCCGACAGGGTCGGTCGACGCAATCAGCCCCAGCATTTT.

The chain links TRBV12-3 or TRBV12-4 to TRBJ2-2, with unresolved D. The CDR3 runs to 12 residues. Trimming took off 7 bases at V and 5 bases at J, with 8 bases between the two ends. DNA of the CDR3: TGTGCCAGCAACAGCTATACCGGGGAGCTGTTTTTT. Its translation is CASNSYTGELFF.

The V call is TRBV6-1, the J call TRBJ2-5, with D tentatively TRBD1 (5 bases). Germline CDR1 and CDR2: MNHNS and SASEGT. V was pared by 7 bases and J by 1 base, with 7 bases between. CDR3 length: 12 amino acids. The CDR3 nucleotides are TGTGCCAGCACCGACAGCCAAGAGACCCAGTACTTC. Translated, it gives CASTDSQETQYF.

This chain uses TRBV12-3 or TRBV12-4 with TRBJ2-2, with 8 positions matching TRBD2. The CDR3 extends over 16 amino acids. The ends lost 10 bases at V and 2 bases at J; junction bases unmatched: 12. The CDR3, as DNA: TGTGCCATCCCAGCGACGGGAGGGGGAAACACCGGGGAGCTGTTTTTT. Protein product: CAIPATGGGNTGELFF.

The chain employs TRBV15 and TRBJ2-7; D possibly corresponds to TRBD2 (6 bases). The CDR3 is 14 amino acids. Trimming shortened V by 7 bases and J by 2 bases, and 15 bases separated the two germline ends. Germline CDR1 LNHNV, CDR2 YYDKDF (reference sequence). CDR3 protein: CATTPEGPPYEQYF. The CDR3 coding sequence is TGTGCCACCACCCCGGAGGGCCCTCCCTACGAGCAGTACTTC.

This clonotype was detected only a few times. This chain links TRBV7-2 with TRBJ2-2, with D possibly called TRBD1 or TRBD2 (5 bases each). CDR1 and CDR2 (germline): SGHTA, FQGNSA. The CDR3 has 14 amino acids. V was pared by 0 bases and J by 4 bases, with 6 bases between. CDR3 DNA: TGTGCCAGCAGCTTAGCGGGACCCACCGGGGAGCTGTTTTTT. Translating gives CASSLAGPTGELFF.

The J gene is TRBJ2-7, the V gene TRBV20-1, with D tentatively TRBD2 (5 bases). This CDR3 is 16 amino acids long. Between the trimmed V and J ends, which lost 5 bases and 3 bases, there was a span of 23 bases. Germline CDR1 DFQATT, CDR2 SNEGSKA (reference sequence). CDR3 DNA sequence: TGCAGTGCTCCACGACCTTCGAGCGGTAGCAACTACGAGCAGTACTTC. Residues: CSAPRPSSGSNYEQYF.

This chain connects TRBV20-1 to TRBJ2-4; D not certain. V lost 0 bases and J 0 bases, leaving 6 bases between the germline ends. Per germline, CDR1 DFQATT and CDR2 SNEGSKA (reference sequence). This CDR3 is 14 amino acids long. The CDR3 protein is CSAREPAAKNIQYF. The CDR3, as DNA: TGCAGTGCTAGAGAGCCAGCAGCCAAAAACATTCAGTACTTC.

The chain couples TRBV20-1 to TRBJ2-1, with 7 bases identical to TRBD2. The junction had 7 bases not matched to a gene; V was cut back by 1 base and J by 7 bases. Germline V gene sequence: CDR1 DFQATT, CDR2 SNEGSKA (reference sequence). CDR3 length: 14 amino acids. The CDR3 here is CSARAGGRYNEQFF. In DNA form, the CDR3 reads TGCAGTGCTAGAGCGGGGGGACGCTATAATGAGCAGTTCTTC.